The 22 T cell receptor beta chains listed next were all sequenced from one sample in a study of blood T cell repertoires in COVID-19 (dated by TCRdb to 2018 to 2020). Preparation of the library involved the immunoSEQ multiplex PCR assay. What TCRdb holds here is the immuneACCESS table cut down to in-frame rearrangements. Part of the clones is not present; checked against another copy, under half of the missing clones reflect an unresolved V gene, and the others are unexplained. A total of fewer than 300,000 clones appear in this sample, around 86% of them only once. Of the sample, about 9.2% is held by the ten largest clones. What was sequenced was peripheral blood. These receptors came from a man aged 35 to 55 who had recovered from COVID-19.

This clone has a handful of counts. The CDR3: CASSPGSLNTEAFF. Here the CDR3 DNA reads TGTGCCAGCTCACCAGGTAGTTTAAACACTGAAGCTTTCTTT. V is TRBV18 and J is TRBJ1-1, with unresolved D. Germline CDR1 reads KGHSH; CDR2 reads LQKENI. The CDR3 has 14 amino acids. Trimming took off 2 bases at V and 2 bases at J, with 9 bases between the two ends.

Many counts were recorded for this clone. CDR3 sequence: CASSIDRAGGANYGYTF. DNA for the CDR3: TGTGCCAGTAGTATAGATCGAGCGGGGGGCGCGAACTATGGCTACACCTTC. The chain uses TRBV19 and TRBJ1-2, with D perhaps TRBD1 (6 bases). CDR1 and CDR2 (germline): LNHDA, SQIVND (reference sequence). The V end was cut by 0 bases, the J end by 2 bases, with 16 bases between. The CDR3 loop spans 17 amino acids.

This clone appeared a single time. The CDR3 nucleotides read TGTGCCAGCTCACCATCAAGGGGAGAGACCCAGTACTTC. Residues: CASSPSRGETQYF. The gene calls are TRBV18 and TRBJ2-5; possible D gene TRBD1, 5 bases. The CDR3 extends over 13 amino acids. Germline CDR1 and CDR2: KGHSH and LQKENI. V lost 2 bases and J 4 bases, leaving 8 bases between the germline ends.

The J gene is TRBJ2-2, the V gene TRBV4-1; tentatively, D is TRBD2 (5 bases). V was trimmed by 1 base and J by 1 base, leaving 10 bases between them. Per the germline V gene, CDR1 is MGHRA and CDR2 is YSYEKL. This CDR3 spans 16 amino acids. This chain's CDR3 is CASSQGPGGNTGELFF. The CDR3 region has the DNA TGCGCCAGCAGCCAAGGGCCTGGAGGGAACACCGGGGAGCTGTTTTTT.

The rearrangement uses TRBV4-3 and TRBJ2-1; 12 nucleotides align to TRBD2. CDR3 length: 19 amino acids. V was pared by 0 bases and J by 3 bases, with 9 bases of the junction left unmatched. CDR1 LGHNA and CDR2 YSLEER come from the germline V gene. CDR3 DNA sequence: TGCGCCAGCAGCCAAGATTTTACTAGCGGGGGGTACCTCTACAATGAGCAGTTCTTC. Translation: CASSQDFTSGGYLYNEQFF.

The chain carries TRBV5-1 and TRBJ1-1, with 7 bases aligning to TRBD1. The CDR3 consists of 17 residues. Germline V gene data show CDR1 as SGHRS and CDR2 as YFSETQ. J gave up 3 bases and V 2 bases, and 13 bases lay outside the gene matches. The CDR3 sequence: CASSLATTGVGYTEAFF. The CDR3 DNA is TGCGCCAGCAGCTTAGCCACTACAGGGGTGGGATACACTGAAGCTTTCTTT.

CDR3: CASSPTGTGYGDGELFF. CDR3 sequence (DNA): TGTGCCAGCAGCCCAACCGGGACAGGGTATGGTGACGGGGAGCTGTTTTTT. This rearrangement joins TRBV9 to TRBJ2-2; 9 bases match TRBD1. This CDR3 is built from 17 residues. Germline values: CDR1 SGDLS, CDR2 YYNGEE. V was clipped by 4 bases and J by 7 bases; unmatched bases: 14.

This clone showed up just once. This chain links TRBV11-2 with TRBJ1-5; D unclear. The CDR3 is 13 residues long. Deletions cut 5 bases from V and 4 bases from J, with 9 bases between. Looked up from germline, CDR1 is SGHAT and CDR2 is FQNNGV. The CDR3 bases are TGTGCCAGCAGCGCATCCCAGAATCAGCCCCAGCATTTT. This translates into CASSASQNQPQHF.

The chain has TRBV3-1 (or the pseudogene TRBV3-2) and TRBJ1-1; possible D gene TRBD1, 5 bases. The V gene's germline CDR1 is LGHDT and CDR2 YNNKEL (reference sequence). V lost 1 base, J lost 10 bases, and 13 bases lay in between. The CDR3 sequence is 13 residues long. CDR3 region: CASSQVRNGGAFF. DNA for the CDR3: TGTGCCAGCAGCCAAGTCCGGAACGGGGGAGCTTTCTTT.

The chain uses TRBV6-2 or TRBV6-3 and TRBJ2-7, with 7 positions matching TRBD1. V shed 6 bases, J shed 0 bases, and the junction held 5 bases outside the gene matches. This CDR3 is 14 amino acids long. CDR1 MNHEY and CDR2 SVGEGT come from the germline V gene. CDR3 DNA sequence: TGTGCCAGCAGCCACGGGACAGCCTCCTACGAGCAGTACTTC. Amino acid sequence: CASSHGTASYEQYF.

The chain couples TRBV19 to TRBJ1-2; 7 nucleotides match TRBD1. This CDR3 has 15 residues. Germline V gene data show CDR1 as LNHDA and CDR2 as SQIVND (reference sequence). V shed 9 bases, J shed 2 bases, and the junction held 12 bases outside the gene matches. CDR3 amino acids: CASLPWTGNNYGYTF. The CDR3 coding sequence is TGTGCCAGCTTACCATGGACAGGAAACAACTATGGCTACACCTTC.

The J gene is TRBJ1-4, the V gene TRBV7-2; no clear D. Germline V gene lookup returns CDR1 SGHTA and CDR2 FQGNSA. Between the trimmed V and J ends, which lost 2 bases and 7 bases, there was a span of 8 bases. The CDR3 extends over 13 amino acids. This CDR3 reads CASSLPGGEKLFF. The CDR3 DNA sequence: TGTGCCAGCAGCTTACCCGGCGGTGAAAAACTGTTTTTT.

This clone was seen once. The gene calls are TRBV15 and TRBJ2-5; 8 nucleotides align to TRBD1. Trimming cost V 1 base and J 5 bases; bases outside gene matches: 6. The CDR3 sequence is 15 residues long. Germline loops: CDR1 LNHNV, CDR2 YYDKDF (reference sequence). The CDR3 DNA reads TGTGCCACCAGCAGAGGGCAGGACAGGGCTGAGACCCAGTACTTC. Protein: CATSRGQDRAETQYF.

The chain combines TRBV5-1 with TRBJ1-5; D remains unclear. Germline CDR1 is SGHRS and CDR2 is YFSETQ. The CDR3 runs 13 residues. The V end was cut by 2 bases, the J end by 8 bases, with 11 bases between. The CDR3 DNA follows: TGCGCCAGCAGCTTAACCGGGAGGAAGCCCCAGCATTTT. Translated, it gives CASSLTGRKPQHF. Full variable domain (missing parts from reference TRBV5-1 and TRBJ1-5): KAGVTQTPRYLIKTRGQQVTLSCSPISGHRSVSWYQQTPGQGLQFLFEYFSETQRNKGNFPGRFSGRQFSNSRSEMNVSTLELGDSALYLCASSLTGRKPQHFGDGTRLSIL.

J is TRBJ2-5 and V is TRBV11-2, with TRBD1 identical over 8 bases. V dropped 1 base and J dropped 5; count of bases not matched to a gene: 6. The CDR3 contains 15 residues. Germline V gene data show CDR1 as SGHAT and CDR2 as FQNNGV. The CDR3 reads CASSLGQGSGETQYF. DNA of the CDR3: TGTGCCAGCAGCTTAGGACAGGGGAGTGGGGAGACCCAGTACTTC.

V usage is TRBV5-1 and J usage is TRBJ2-7, with 8 bases that match TRBD1. Germline loops: CDR1 SGHRS, CDR2 YFSETQ. With 5 bases clipped from V and 0 bases from J, the junction kept 4 bases outside the gene matches. There are 14 residues in the CDR3. In DNA, the CDR3 is TGCGCCAGCAGGCAGGGGGCGAACTCCTACGAGCAGTACTTC. Protein sequence: CASRQGANSYEQYF.

The chain combines TRBV9 with TRBJ1-3; TRBD1 agrees at 8 bases. The J segment lost 0 bases and the V segment lost 9 bases, leaving 17 bases of the junction unmatched. In germline, CDR1 is SGDLS, CDR2 YYNGEE. CDR3 length equals 18 residues. The CDR3 DNA is TGTGCCATTCCGGGACAGGAGGATCTCAACTTCTCTGGAAACACCATATATTTT. Amino acid sequence: CAIPGQEDLNFSGNTIYF. The complete variable domain, with remaining parts taken from reference TRBV9 and TRBJ1-3, reads DSGVTQTPKHLITATGQRVTLRCSPRSGDLSVYWYQQSLDQGLQFLIQYYNGEERAKGNILERFSAQQFPDLHSELNLSSLELGDSALYFCAIPGQEDLNFSGNTIYFGEGSWLTVV.

The rearrangement links TRBV10-2 to TRBJ1-1, with 7 positions matching TRBD1. Germline CDR1 WSHSY, CDR2 SAAADI. This CDR3 spans 12 amino acids. J lost 7 bases, V lost 6 bases, and 5 bases had no gene match. The CDR3 nucleotides read TGCGCCAGCAGGGAAAACAGGGGTGAAGCTTTCTTT. Its protein product is CASRENRGEAFF.

This clone was seen just once. The chain joins TRBV18 to TRBJ2-3; TRBD2 matches 8 bases. This CDR3 has 17 amino acids. Trimming at V came to 3 bases and at J to 1 base, leaving 9 bases not matched to a gene. From germline, CDR1 is KGHSH and CDR2 LQKENI. CDR3 amino acids: CASSPRPGAGGTDTQYF. In DNA form, the CDR3 reads TGTGCCAGCTCACCTCGACCTGGAGCGGGAGGCACAGATACGCAGTATTTT.

J is TRBJ1-4 and V is TRBV11-2; D unclear. Germline-derived CDR1 and CDR2 are SGHAT and FQNNGV. This CDR3 has 14 amino acids. V lost 6 bases and J 8 bases, leaving 16 bases between the germline ends. The CDR3 DNA is TGTGCCAGCAGACTAGATCGGGGAGGGGAAAAACTGTTTTTT. Its protein is CASRLDRGGEKLFF.

The CDR3 protein is CASSLGLTAQGTGELFF. The CDR3 nucleotides are TGCGCCAGCAGCTTGGGGCTCACGGCCCAGGGCACCGGGGAGCTGTTTTTT. V is TRBV5-1 and J is TRBJ2-2; a weak D match, TRBD1 (5 bases). The length of the CDR3 is 17 residues. CDR1 and CDR2 from the germline V gene are SGHRS and YFSETQ. Trimming took off 0 bases at V and 4 bases at J, with 16 bases between the two ends.

This chain connects TRBV29-1 to TRBJ1-1; a possible D gene is TRBD1 (5 bases). V was trimmed by 5 bases and J by 5 bases, leaving 12 bases between them. Germline V gene sequence: CDR1 SQVTM, CDR2 ANQGSEA. The CDR3 loop spans 12 amino acids. Written as DNA, the CDR3 is TGCAGCGTTACAGGTGTAAGTACTGAAGCTTTCTTT. It translates to CSVTGVSTEAFF.